The sequence of this T cell receptor (beta chain) was determined in a study of CXCR3-negative and CXCR3-positive naive CD8 T cells (dated by TCRdb to between 2017 and 2020). Background for the entire study: In total, roughly 140 million TRB reads were obtained, which works out to roughly 1.5 +/- 0.3 million reads per library. For the TRBV-TRBJ cluster analysis, the naive subsets came from 5 donors, while the memory cells came from 3 donors. Diversity and physicochemical repertoire analyses covered roughly ten donors pooled from two independent experiments.

Taken from cysteine to phenylalanine, the CDR3 has 14 residues. Nucleotide data are not available. CDR1 SNHLY and CDR2 FYNNEI were looked up in the germline V gene. The sample was run on a NextSeq 550. The Human TCR Profiling Kit (MiLaboratory) was used to make UMI-labeled 5' RACE TRB cDNA libraries. cDNA synthesis used the entire amount of extracted RNA, and PCR amplification then used the entire amount of cDNA produced. The libraries were made side by side, with each library going through the same number of PCR cycles. Under the source paper's analysis protocol: With a requirement of at least two reads per UMI, MIGEC and MiXCR extracted about 57,000 +/- 9,900 unique UMI-labeled TRB cDNA molecules per library. On average, each library contained 40,000 +/- 10,000 functional in-frame TRB CDR3 nucleotide clonotypes without stop codons. After downsampling to 5000 UMI-labeled TRB molecules per sample, diversity metrics such as normalized Shannon-Wiener and Chao1 were calculated in VDJtools. Clonotype-size-weighted physicochemical properties of the central five CDR3 residues (interaction energy, strength, volume and Kidera factor 4) were computed in VDJtools. The reads underwent TCRdb reprocessing, giving one record for each CDR3 protein sequence and no DNA. The V and J calls here are based on TCRdb, not the publication. This sample's clone table shows about 130,000 distinct CDR3 sequences. The top ten clonotypes cover about 0.61% of the sample.

With regard to this clonotype: Its binding antigen is unknown.

Each CD8+ T cell subset was flow-sorted in triplicate, and 300,000 or so cells per subset were placed directly into RLT lysis buffer. Naive CD8+ T cells were defined stringently as CD45RO-CCR7+CD27+CD95- to exclude memory contaminants. Using standard density gradient centrifugation, peripheral blood mononuclear cells were isolated from buffy coats. Naive CXCR3-negative and CXCR3-positive CD8+ T cells were flow-sorted on a FACSAria III. An RNeasy Mini Kit was used to extract total RNA from the sorted cells. What the work shows at the level of the full study, not this receptor alone: Because surface CD5, which is linked to self-reactivity in mice, was comparable between the naive subsets, TCR interaction strength was also inferred from TRB CDR3 physicochemical properties. TRB CDR3s from CXCR3-positive naive cells showed higher hydrophobicity (lower Kidera factor 4), lower energy, and higher strength and volume indices than CXCR3-negative naive cells. Naive CXCR3-negative and CXCR3-positive cells from the same donor showed similar TRBV-TRBJ usage, whereas memory cells showed distinct patterns. Comparably high repertoire diversity was found in both naive subsets, whereas much lower repertoire diversity was found in memory CD8+ T cells. CXCR3 expression partially decreased after cryopreservation, so most assays used freshly isolated PBMCs.

This receptor chain uses TRBV2 and TRBJ2-7; with no DNA, the TCRdb D assignment of TRBD1 cannot be verified. The TCR originated in a human donor in good health. Some clones in this sample may be carry-over from other donors' samples. The sample was naive CXCR3+ CD8+ T cells from blood. This specimen's cell subset or site label, per the study, means: CD45RO-CCR7+CD27+CD95- naive CD8+ T cells expressing CXCR3 (TNR3+). The CDR3 loop reads CASSDPGQGLEQYF.